The sequence of this TCR beta chain was determined in a study of blood T cell repertoires in COVID-19. Overall study: COVID-19 samples, acute and convalescent, were from the United States, Italy and Spain. Sources were T cells, B-cell-depleted T cells, or PBMCs; the material itself was cDNA or gDNA.

Germline assignment: CDR1 SGHNT and CDR2 YENEEA. The junction had 1 base not matched to a gene; V was cut back by 0 bases and J by 2 bases. This CDR3 is built from 16 residues. This clone was found once. Original data processing: The authors estimated nucleated cell counts from reference gene primer amplification. Data came from immunoSEQ multiplex PCR; TCRdb stores just in-frame clones and leaves some out. That table is the source of V, J and clone size, and D and trimming were worked out from the DNA. This sample has 180,000 or so clones, with 80% to 90% found just once. The specimen was peripheral blood. The chain uses TRBV11-3 and TRBJ2-1, with TRBD2 identical over 10 bases. The TCR comes from a man aged 55 to 69 with acute or convalescent COVID-19. CDR3 in amino acids: CASSLEGTSAYNEQFF. For the CDR3, the DNA is TGTGCCAGCAGCTTAGAAGGGACTAGCGCCTACAATGAGCAGTTCTTC.